The entry below gives a single T cell receptor (beta chain) sequence along with its context. What it binds is not known. This specimen comes from a study of shared clonotypes between healthy human individuals. Study-wide findings and caveats: Four donors held approximately 4.6% of naive CD4 clonotypes in common.

Only in-frame clones appear in the TCRdb table, and some are missing; sequencing was by immunoSEQ multiplex PCR. The sample carries about 580,000 clones, 98% recorded once. This CDR3 region has 13 residues. Germline lookup yields CDR1 SGHVS and CDR2 FNYEAQ. The V gene lost 5 bases and the J gene lost 10 bases, with 15 bases spanning the gap. Naive CD8 cells were CD45RO-negative, positively selected for CCR7, excluding terminally differentiated effector memory CD45RA+ cells. This sequence was found in a young man in good health. This sequence joins TRBV7-6 and TRBJ1-5; the D is unclear. Sequencing was carried out using naive CD8+ T cells sorted from blood. This chain's CDR3 is CASSEGMRQPQHF. CDR3 coding DNA: TGTGCCAGCAGCGAAGGGATGAGGCAACCCCAGCATTTT.